This T cell receptor (beta chain) was identified in a study of sequential checkpoint blockade in melanoma. Study as a whole: First-line arms were nivolumab then ipilimumab, or the reverse, randomized 1:1. Maintenance nivolumab came after either treatment sequence.

The treatment: randomized to nivolumab then ipilimumab (arm A) or the reverse (arm B). Patients had received no earlier DNA-damaging chemotherapy. Sorted cells were live CD3+CD8+, lacking CD19 and CD56, from PBMCs. This CDR3 comprises 17 residues. V trimming: 0 bases; J trimming: 8 bases; junction bases outside the gene matches: 13. CDR1 and CDR2 from the germline V gene are LGHNA and YNFKEQ. Some clones are missing from TCRdb's copy, which holds only in-frame ones; the method was immunoSEQ multiplex PCR. The sample gives 25,000 to 30,000 clones, around 80% of which show up once; roughly a sixth is in the top ten.

The receptor was derived from a human donor with melanoma. The sample here was CD8+ T cells sorted from blood (inferred from file names), taken from a patient given nivolumab and ipilimumab in sequence. The chain has TRBV4-2 and TRBJ2-1; 7 positions agree with TRBD2. CDR3 DNA sequence: TGTGCCAGCAGCCAAGATGGAAGGGACTACTACTTCCATGAGCAGTTCTTC. It encodes CASSQDGRDYYFHEQFF.